A selection of T cell receptor beta chains follows, all from one sample in a study of T-cell reconstitution after alpha-beta-depleted transplantation in children. TCRdb reprocessed the PCR reads with MiXCR, giving one entry per CDR3 protein. The sample holds about 110,000 distinct CDR3 sequences, 10% seen once. The sample was PBMCs, taken before TCRalphabeta/CD19-depleted stem cell transplant. The receptor source for this set is a boy younger than 10 with acute lymphoblastic leukemia, due to receive a stem cell transplant. The CDR3 runs from the conserved cysteine through the conserved F or W. The D gene is left open where the match is weak. The size field is filled for only some rows; it gives once, few, many or a size class.

cdr3_length j_call d_call v_call clone_size cdr3_aa cdr3_nt
16 TRBJ1-1 TRBD1 TRBV7-9 . CASSLDGRGRDTEAFF TGTGCCAGCAGCTTAGATGGCAGGGGGCGGGACACTGAAGCTTTCTTT
13 TRBJ2-5 TRBD1 TRBV2 many CASRDRVGETQYF TGTGCCAGTAGGGACAGGGTGGGAGAGACCCAGTACTTC
13 TRBJ2-1 . TRBV10-2 . CASSDRREIEQFF TGCGCCAGCAGTGATAGGAGGGAGATTGAGCAGTTCTTC
13 TRBJ1-2 . TRBV6-5 few CASTWVGLYGHTF TGTGCCAGCACCTGGGTGGGTCTGTATGGCCACACCTTC
14 TRBJ2-1 . TRBV9 few CASSEASSYNEQFF TGTGCCAGCAGCGAAGCGAGCTCCTACAATGAGCAGTTCTTC
17 TRBJ2-6 . TRBV6-1 medium-sized CASSASRDVAGANVLTF TGTGCCAGCAGTGCGTCCCGGGACGTGGCTGGGGCCAACGTCCTGACTTTC
12 TRBJ1-5 . TRBV13 few CASSLGVQPQHF TGTGCCAGCAGCTTAGGAGTTCAGCCCCAGCATTTT
15 TRBJ1-5 . TRBV20-1 . CSARDWGAGNQPQHF TGCAGTGCTAGAGATTGGGGGGCTGGCAATCAGCCCCAGCATTTT
12 TRBJ2-7 . TRBV28 . CASSPPGLEQYF TGTGCCAGCAGTCCCCCGGGGCTCGAGCAGTACTTC
12 TRBJ2-7 . TRBV5-1 . CASSLGGFEQYF TGCGCCAGCAGCTTGGGTGGGTTCGAGCAGTACTTC
14 TRBJ1-1 . TRBV5-6 few CASSLGVWNTEAFF TGTGCCAGCAGCTTGGGAGTTTGGAACACTGAAGCTTTCTTT
17 TRBJ2-1 TRBD1 TRBV27 . CASSLVPGQAHRNEQFF TGTGCCAGCAGTTTAGTCCCTGGACAGGCGCATCGCAATGAGCAGTTCTTC
13 TRBJ1-5 TRBD1 TRBV7-6 many CASSLSGGQPQHF TGTGCCAGCAGCTTATCAGGGGGTCAGCCCCAGCATTTT
16 TRBJ1-5 . TRBV21-1 few CASNPNPGQWGQPQHF TGTGCCAGCAACCCAAATCCGGGACAGTGGGGGCAGCCCCAGCATTTT
13 TRBJ1-5 TRBD1 TRBV6-5 few CASRGDADQPQHF TGTGCCTCCAGGGGGGACGCGGATCAGCCCCAGCATTTT
17 TRBJ2-7 TRBD2 TRBV7-6 many CASSSLAGGPSSYEQYF TGTGCCAGCAGCTCTCTAGCGGGAGGGCCGAGCTCCTACGAGCAGTACTTC